This entry features one T cell receptor (beta chain) sequence. Its antigen is still unknown. The data derive from a study of blood T cells in healthy people across ages. Background on the study: T cells yielded about one barcoded beta molecule per two cells through template switching. Study-wide findings and caveats: Total diversity from one million sequenced T cells was likely underestimated. The percentage of naive T cells correlated strongly with TCR beta diversity.

V lost 4 bases, J lost 8 bases, and 8 bases stayed unmatched. Germline CDR1 SQVTM, CDR2 ANQGSEA. CDR3 length: 12 residues. A second 7 to 11 cycle PCR used barcoded and J-beta primers. Every molecule of cDNA carried a tag from a template-switch adaptor with 12 random nucleotides. TCRdb processed the 5' RACE reads anew with MiXCR; each CDR3 protein has one entry. The sample records about a million distinct CDR3 sequences, roughly 51% being singletons. Sequencing used blood. The chain carries TRBV29-1 and TRBJ2-7; 7 bases line up with TRBD2. This receptor was identified in a woman between 55 and 75 years old in good health. This CDR3 reads CSVAGWEGQQYF. The CDR3 DNA reads TGCAGCGTTGCAGGTTGGGAGGGCCAGCAGTACTTC.